One sample yielded the 13 T cell receptor beta chains listed below, sequenced in a study of T-cell memory formation after mild COVID-19. TCRdb recomputed calls from the 5' RACE reads with MiXCR, one row per CDR3 protein. This table holds 250,000 to 350,000 distinct CDR3 sequences, roughly a fifth found once. Input material: PBMCs or a T cell subset sorted from them (not recorded which). All receptors derive from a man younger than 35 who had mild COVID-19 (a few samples of this study predate the infection). Cell type and time point are not known.

The chain combines TRBV28 with TRBJ1-5; the match to TRBD1 covers 8 bases. Per the germline V gene, CDR1 is MDHEN and CDR2 is SYDVKM. This CDR3 spans 14 amino acids. Unmatched junction bases numbered 9, after V lost 10 bases and J lost 4 bases. CDR3 region: CAIKTGATNQPQHF. Written as DNA, the CDR3 is TGTGCCATCAAGACAGGGGCGACAAATCAGCCCCAGCATTTT.

This clonotype was found a few times. The chain employs TRBV6-5 and TRBJ2-7, with D uncertain. CDR1 is MNHEY, CDR2 SVGAGI, per germline. The CDR3 sequence is 14 residues long. With 0 bases removed from V and 1 base from J, the gap between germline ends came to 7 bases. CDR3 nucleotide sequence: TGTGCCAGCAGTTACTCGATTTTGTCCTACGAGCAGTACGTC. Its protein is CASSYSILSYEQYV.

The chain recombines TRBV4-3 with TRBJ2-3; TRBD2 matches at 8 bases. The CDR3 covers 13 residues. J was trimmed by 5 bases and V by 2 bases; bases with no gene match: 0. The germline V gene has CDR1 LGHNA and CDR2 YSLEER. The CDR3 DNA reads as TGCGCCAGCAGCCAAACTAGCGGAGATACGCAGTATTTT. The encoded protein is CASSQTSGDTQYF.

The sample holds a few counts of this clonotype. The chain employs TRBV7-3 and TRBJ1-6; D not certain. The CDR3 is made up of 15 amino acids. Germline V gene sequence: CDR1 SGHTA, CDR2 FQGTGA. Trimming removed 6 bases from V and 7 bases from J, with 16 bases in between. This CDR3 reads CASSPGLSQNSPLHF. CDR3 nucleotide sequence: TGTGCCAGCAGTCCTGGGCTATCCCAGAATTCACCCCTCCACTTT. Full variable domain (remainder filled in from reference TRBV7-3 and TRBJ1-6): GAGVSQTPSNKVTEKGKYVELRCDPISGHTALYWYRQSLGQGPEFLIYFQGTGAADDSGLPNDRFFAVRPEGSVSTLKIQRTERGDSAVYLCASSPGLSQNSPLHFGNGTRLTVT.

V gene TRBV7-3 combines with J gene TRBJ2-2, with TRBD2 as a possible D gene (5 bases). The CDR3 consists of 15 residues. Looked up from germline, CDR1 is SGHTA and CDR2 is FQGTGA. Trimming pared 1 base from V and 2 bases from J, leaving 8 bases between. The CDR3 loop reads CASSLSLANTGELFF. The CDR3 DNA sequence: TGTGCCAGCAGCTTAAGCCTAGCCAACACCGGGGAGCTGTTTTTT.

This clonotype was recorded a few times. The chain joins TRBV20-1 to TRBJ2-3, with 8 bases matching TRBD2. The CDR3 is 18 amino acids. Germline V gene sequence: CDR1 DFQATT, CDR2 SNEGSKA (reference sequence). The junction had 16 bases not matched to a gene; V was cut back by 1 base and J by 4 bases. The CDR3 DNA reads TGCAGTGCTAGAGCCCGGGCGGGAGGAACCCCTATGGCAGATACGCAGTATTTT. Translated: CSARARAGGTPMADTQYF.

The chain recombines TRBV6-5 with TRBJ1-1; D gene uncertain. The V end was cut by 4 bases, the J end by 4 bases, with 13 bases between. The germline gives CDR1 MNHEY, CDR2 SVGAGI. There are 14 residues in the CDR3. CDR3 sequence: CASSSHRITTEAFF. The CDR3, as DNA: TGTGCCAGCAGTTCCCACCGGATCACCACTGAAGCTTTCTTT.

A few counts support this clonotype. The V call is TRBV11-2, the J call TRBJ2-5, with D unclear. Trimming removed 4 bases at V and 7 bases at J, with 10 bases between. The CDR3 totals 12 residues. The germline gives CDR1 SGHAT, CDR2 FQNNGV. As DNA, the CDR3 is TGTGCCAGCAGCTCTAGTTCTGGGACCCAGTACTTC. It yields the protein CASSSSSGTQYF.

The chain joins TRBV7-6 to TRBJ2-1; TRBD2 agrees at 9 bases. The CDR3 covers 15 residues. The trim removed 4 bases at V and 2 bases at J, leaving 3 bases unmatched. CDR1 and CDR2 (germline): SGHVS, FNYEAQ. CDR3 sequence (DNA): TGTGCCAGCAGCTGGCGGGGGGGCACCTACAATGAGCAGTTCTTC. It encodes CASSWRGGTYNEQFF.

CDR3 region: CASSPWVGQGPDTQYF. The CDR3 DNA sequence: TGTGCCAGCAGCCCGTGGGTGGGACAGGGCCCAGATACGCAGTATTTT. The rearrangement uses TRBV4-2 and TRBJ2-3; 9 nucleotides agree with TRBD1. Trimming removed 4 bases from V and 4 bases from J; junction bases left unmatched: 9. Germline V lookup: CDR1 LGHNA, CDR2 YNFKEQ. This CDR3 comprises 16 residues.

This rearrangement joins TRBV25-1 to TRBJ1-2, with D unresolved. Trimming left V 5 bases short and J 6 bases short, with 13 bases between. This CDR3 spans 13 amino acids. The germline gives CDR1 MGHDK, CDR2 SYGVNS. The CDR3 sequence: CASSLGSWDGYTF. The CDR3 nucleotides read TGTGCCAGCAGTCTAGGGAGTTGGGATGGCTACACCTTC.

This clonotype was detected only a few times. The chain couples TRBV7-3 to TRBJ2-1; 11 positions agree with TRBD2. The length of the CDR3 is 14 residues. V lost 3 bases and J lost 6; bases outside the gene matches: 1. CDR1 is SGHTA and CDR2 is FQGTGA in the germline V gene. CDR3 protein: CASSFGTSGNEQFF. CDR3 in DNA: TGTGCCAGCAGCTTCGGGACTAGCGGCAATGAGCAGTTCTTC.

This clonotype was seen a few times. V is TRBV7-6 and J is TRBJ2-7; D may be TRBD1 (6 bases). There are 14 residues in the CDR3. Germline V gene sequence: CDR1 SGHVS, CDR2 FNYEAQ. The V gene lost 2 bases and the J gene lost 6 bases, with 14 bases spanning the gap. The CDR3 reads CASSLLLRGGEQYV. In nucleotides, the CDR3 is TGTGCCAGCAGCTTACTTCTTAGAGGGGGCGAGCAGTACGTC.